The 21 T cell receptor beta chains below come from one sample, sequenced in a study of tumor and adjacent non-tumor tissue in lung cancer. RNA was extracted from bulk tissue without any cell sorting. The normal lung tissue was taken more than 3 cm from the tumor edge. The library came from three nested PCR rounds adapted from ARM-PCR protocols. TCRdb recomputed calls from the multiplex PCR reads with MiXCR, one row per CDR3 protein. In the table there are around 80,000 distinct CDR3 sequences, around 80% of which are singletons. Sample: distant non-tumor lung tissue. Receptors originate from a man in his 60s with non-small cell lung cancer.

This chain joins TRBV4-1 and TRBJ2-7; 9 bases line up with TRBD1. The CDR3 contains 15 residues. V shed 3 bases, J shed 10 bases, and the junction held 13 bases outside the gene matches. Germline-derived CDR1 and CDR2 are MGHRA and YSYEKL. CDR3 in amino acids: CASSQAGTGKCEQYF. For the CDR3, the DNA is TGCGCCAGCAGCCAGGCCGGGACAGGGAAGTGCGAACAGTACTTC.

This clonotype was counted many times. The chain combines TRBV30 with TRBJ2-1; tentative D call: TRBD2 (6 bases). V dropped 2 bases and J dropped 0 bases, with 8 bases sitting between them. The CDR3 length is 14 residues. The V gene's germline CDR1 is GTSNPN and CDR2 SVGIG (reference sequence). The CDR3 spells CAWSRGSSYNEQFF. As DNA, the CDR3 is TGTGCCTGGAGTCGGGGGAGCTCCTACAATGAGCAGTTCTTC.

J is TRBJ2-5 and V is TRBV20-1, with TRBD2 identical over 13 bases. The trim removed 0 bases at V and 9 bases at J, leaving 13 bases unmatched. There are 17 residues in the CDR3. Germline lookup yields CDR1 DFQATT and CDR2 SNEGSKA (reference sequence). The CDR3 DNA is TGCAGTGCTAGAGATCGGGAGACTAGCGGGGGGACACTTCCCCAGTACTTC. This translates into CSARDRETSGGTLPQYF.

The CDR3 DNA follows: TGTGCCAGCAGTCCCCTCGGGACATTTCCAGAGACCCAGTACTTC. As protein: CASSPLGTFPETQYF. This sequence joins TRBV6-5 and TRBJ2-5; D may be TRBD1 (6 bases). Germline CDR1 reads MNHEY; CDR2 reads SVGAGI. V shed 5 bases and J shed 4 bases, with 17 bases lying between them. The CDR3 is 15 residues long.

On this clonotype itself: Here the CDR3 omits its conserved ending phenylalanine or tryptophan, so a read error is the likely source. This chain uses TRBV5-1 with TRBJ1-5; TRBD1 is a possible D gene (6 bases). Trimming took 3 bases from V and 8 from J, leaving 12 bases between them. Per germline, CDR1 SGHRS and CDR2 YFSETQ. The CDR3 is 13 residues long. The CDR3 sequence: CASSYGQREPQHL. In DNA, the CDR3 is TGCGCCAGCAGCTACGGACAGAGGGAGCCCCAGCATCTT.

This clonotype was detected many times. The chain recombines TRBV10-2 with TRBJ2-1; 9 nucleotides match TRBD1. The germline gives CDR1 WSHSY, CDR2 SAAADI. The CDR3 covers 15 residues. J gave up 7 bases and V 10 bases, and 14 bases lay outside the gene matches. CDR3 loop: CATRTGEVLMNEQFF. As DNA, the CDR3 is TGCGCCACCCGGACAGGGGAGGTATTAATGAATGAGCAGTTCTTC.

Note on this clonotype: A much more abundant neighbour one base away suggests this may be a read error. Here the CDR3 DNA reads TGTGCCAGCAGTTTCTCCGGCAGGAGAAGGGATGAGCAGTTCTTC. Translation: CASSFSGRRRDEQFF. The rearrangement links TRBV12-3 or TRBV12-4 to TRBJ2-1; D gene unclear. V was pared by 3 bases and J by 8 bases, with 17 bases between. This CDR3 region has 15 residues.

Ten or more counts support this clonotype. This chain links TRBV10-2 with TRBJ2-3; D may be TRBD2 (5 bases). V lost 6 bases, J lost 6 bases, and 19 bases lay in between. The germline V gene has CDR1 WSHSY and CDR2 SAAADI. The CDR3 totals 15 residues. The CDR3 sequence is CASRIGSGLYDTQYF. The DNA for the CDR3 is TGCGCCAGCAGAATTGGGAGCGGTCTGTACGATACGCAGTATTTT.

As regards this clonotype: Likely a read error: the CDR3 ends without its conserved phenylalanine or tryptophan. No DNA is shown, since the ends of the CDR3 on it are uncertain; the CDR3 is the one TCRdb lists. The CDR3 sequence: CSARTLYEQYI. V and J are TRBV20-1 and TRBJ2-7. Germline V CDR1 and CDR2: DFQATT, SNEGSKA (reference sequence). The CDR3 contains 11 residues when both ends are counted.

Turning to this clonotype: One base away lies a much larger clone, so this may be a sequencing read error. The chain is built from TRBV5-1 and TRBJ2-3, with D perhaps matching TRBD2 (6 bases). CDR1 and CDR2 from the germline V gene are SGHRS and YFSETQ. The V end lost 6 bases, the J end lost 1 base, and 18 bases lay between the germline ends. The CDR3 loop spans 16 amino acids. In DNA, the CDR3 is TGCGCCAGCAAACTAGATGTGGGGGGTGGCACAGATACGCAGTATTTT. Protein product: CASKLDVGGGTDTQYF.

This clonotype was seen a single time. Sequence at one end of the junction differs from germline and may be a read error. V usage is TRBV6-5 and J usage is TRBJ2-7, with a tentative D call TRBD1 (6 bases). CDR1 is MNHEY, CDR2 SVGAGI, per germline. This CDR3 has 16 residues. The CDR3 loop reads CVSSYTSTGASYEQYF. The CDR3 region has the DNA TGTGTCAGCAGCTACACCTCGACAGGTGCCTCCTATGAGCAGTACTTC.

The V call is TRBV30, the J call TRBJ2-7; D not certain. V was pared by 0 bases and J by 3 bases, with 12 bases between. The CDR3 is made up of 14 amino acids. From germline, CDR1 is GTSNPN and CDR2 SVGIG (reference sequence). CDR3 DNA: TGTGCCTGGAGTGTTTCGGAGCAGTTCTACGAGCAGTACTTC. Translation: CAWSVSEQFYEQYF.

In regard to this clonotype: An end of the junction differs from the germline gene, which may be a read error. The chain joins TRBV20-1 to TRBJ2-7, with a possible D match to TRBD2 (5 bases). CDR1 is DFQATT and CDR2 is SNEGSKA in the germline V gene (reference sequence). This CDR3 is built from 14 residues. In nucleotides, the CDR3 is TGCAGTGCGCCCGGGGATAGTACCTCCTATGAGCAGTACTTC. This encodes CSAPGDSTSYEQYF.

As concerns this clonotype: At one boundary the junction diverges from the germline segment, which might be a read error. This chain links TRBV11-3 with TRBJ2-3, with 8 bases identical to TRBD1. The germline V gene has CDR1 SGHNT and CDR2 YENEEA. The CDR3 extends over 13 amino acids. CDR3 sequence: CASCVQGADTRYF. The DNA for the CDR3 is TGTGCCAGCTGCGTTCAGGGGGCAGATACGCGGTATTTT.

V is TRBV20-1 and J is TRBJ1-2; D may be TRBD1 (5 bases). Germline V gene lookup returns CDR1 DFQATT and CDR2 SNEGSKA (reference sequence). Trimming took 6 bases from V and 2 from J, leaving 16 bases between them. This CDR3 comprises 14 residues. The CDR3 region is CSAQEQERNYGYTF. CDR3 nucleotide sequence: TGCAGTGCCCAGGAACAGGAAAGAAACTATGGCTACACCTTC.

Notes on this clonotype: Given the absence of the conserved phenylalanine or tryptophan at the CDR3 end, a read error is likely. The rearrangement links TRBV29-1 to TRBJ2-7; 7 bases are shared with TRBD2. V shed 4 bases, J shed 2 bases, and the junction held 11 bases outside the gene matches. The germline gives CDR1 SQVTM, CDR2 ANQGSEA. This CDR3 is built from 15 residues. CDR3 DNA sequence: TGCAGCGTTGCGGGAGGCCCACTCGTCCCCTACGAGCAGTACATT. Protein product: CSVAGGPLVPYEQYI.

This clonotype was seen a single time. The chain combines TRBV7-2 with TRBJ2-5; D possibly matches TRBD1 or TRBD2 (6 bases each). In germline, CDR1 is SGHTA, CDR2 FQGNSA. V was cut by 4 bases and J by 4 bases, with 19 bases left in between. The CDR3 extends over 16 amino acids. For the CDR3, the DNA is TGTGCCAGCAGCTGGGCTAGCGAGAGAGGGGGAGAGACCCAGTACTTC. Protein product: CASSWASERGGETQYF.

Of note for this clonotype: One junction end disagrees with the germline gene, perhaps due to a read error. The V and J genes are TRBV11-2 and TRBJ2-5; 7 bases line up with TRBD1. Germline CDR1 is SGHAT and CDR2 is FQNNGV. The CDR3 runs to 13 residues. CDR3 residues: CACSRQGWETQYF. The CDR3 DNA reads TGTGCCTGCAGTCGACAGGGTTGGGAGACCCAGTACTTC.

Here the CDR3 DNA reads TGTGCCAGAAGCCGACAAGGAAGGGGCACTGAAGCTTTCTTT. Translated, it gives CARSRQGRGTEAFF. The chain couples TRBV19 to TRBJ1-1, with TRBD1 as a possible D gene (5 bases). Per the germline V gene, CDR1 is LNHDA and CDR2 is SQIVND (reference sequence). This CDR3 has 14 residues. Trimming shortened V by 9 bases and J by 4 bases, and 18 bases separated the two germline ends.

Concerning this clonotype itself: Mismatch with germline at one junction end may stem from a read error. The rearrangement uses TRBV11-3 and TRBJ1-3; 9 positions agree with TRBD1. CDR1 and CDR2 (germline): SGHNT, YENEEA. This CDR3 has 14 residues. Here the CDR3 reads CANSSDRGGNTIYF. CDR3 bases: TGTGCCAACAGCTCGGACAGGGGCGGAAACACCATATATTTT.

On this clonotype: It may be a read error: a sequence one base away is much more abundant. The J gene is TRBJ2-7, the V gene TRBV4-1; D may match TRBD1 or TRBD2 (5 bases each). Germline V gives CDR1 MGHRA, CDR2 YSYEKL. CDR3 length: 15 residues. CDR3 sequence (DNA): TGCGCCAGCAACCAAGGGACGTTGAGCTCCTACGAGCAGTACTTC. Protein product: CASNQGTLSSYEQYF.